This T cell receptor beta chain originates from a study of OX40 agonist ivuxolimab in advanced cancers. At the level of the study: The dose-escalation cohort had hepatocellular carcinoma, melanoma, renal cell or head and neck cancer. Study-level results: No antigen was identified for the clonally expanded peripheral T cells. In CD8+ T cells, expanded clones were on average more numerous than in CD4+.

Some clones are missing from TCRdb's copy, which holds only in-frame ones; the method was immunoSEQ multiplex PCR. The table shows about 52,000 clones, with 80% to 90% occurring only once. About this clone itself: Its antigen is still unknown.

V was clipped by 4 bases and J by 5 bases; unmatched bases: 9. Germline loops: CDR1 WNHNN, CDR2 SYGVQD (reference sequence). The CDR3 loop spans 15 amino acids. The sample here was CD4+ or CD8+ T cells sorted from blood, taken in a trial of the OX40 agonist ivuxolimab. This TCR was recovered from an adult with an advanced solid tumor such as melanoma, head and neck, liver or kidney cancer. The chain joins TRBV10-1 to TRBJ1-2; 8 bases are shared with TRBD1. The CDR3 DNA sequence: TGCGCCAGCAGTGCCGGGACAGGACCAGGGTATGGCTACACCTTC. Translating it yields CASSAGTGPGYGYTF.